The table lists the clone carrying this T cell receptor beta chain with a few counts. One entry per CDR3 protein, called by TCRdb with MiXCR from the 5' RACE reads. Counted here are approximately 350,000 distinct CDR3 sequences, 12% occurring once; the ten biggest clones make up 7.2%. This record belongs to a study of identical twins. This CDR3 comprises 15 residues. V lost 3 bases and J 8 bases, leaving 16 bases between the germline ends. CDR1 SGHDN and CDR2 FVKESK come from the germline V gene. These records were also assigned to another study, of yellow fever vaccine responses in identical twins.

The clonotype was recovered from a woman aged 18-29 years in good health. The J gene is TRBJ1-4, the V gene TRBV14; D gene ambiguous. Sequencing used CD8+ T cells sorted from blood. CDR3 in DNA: TGTGCCAGCAGCCATCCGGGAGCTGATCGGGAAAAACTGTTTTTT. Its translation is CASSHPGADREKLFF.